This TCR beta chain was recorded in a study of somatic mutations in cytotoxic T cells in rheumatoid arthritis. The CDR3 has 15 residues. Unmatched junction bases numbered 11, after V lost 4 bases and J lost 8 bases. The germline V gene encodes CDR1 SGHTA and CDR2 FQGTGA. The method was immunoSEQ multiplex PCR; TCRdb's version includes in-frame clones alone and lacks a portion of them. The table includes about 4,700 clones, approximately 84% detected once. This TCR was recovered from a man aged 65 to 85 with rheumatoid arthritis. Sequenced: CD8+ T cells sorted from blood. The rearrangement joins TRBV7-3 to TRBJ2-1, with 7 positions matching TRBD2. CDR3 bases: TGTGCCAGCAGCTCGTCGGGGAGGGCCGGGGATGAGCAGTTCTTC. This codes for CASSSSGRAGDEQFF.